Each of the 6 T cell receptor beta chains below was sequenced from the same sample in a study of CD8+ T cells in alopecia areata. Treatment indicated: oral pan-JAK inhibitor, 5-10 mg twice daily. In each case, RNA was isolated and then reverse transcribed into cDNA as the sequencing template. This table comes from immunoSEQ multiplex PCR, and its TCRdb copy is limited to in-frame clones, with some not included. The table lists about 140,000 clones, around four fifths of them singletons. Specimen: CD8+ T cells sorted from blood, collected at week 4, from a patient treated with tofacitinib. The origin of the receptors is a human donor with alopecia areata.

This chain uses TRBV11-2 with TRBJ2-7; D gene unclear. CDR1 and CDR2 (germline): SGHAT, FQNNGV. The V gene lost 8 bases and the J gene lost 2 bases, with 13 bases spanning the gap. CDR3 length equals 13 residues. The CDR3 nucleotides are TGTGCCAGCGGGGTGGCACCAGCCTACGAGCAGTACTTC. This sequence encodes CASGVAPAYEQYF.

This CDR3 is CATSRVGGGVETQYF. In nucleotides, the CDR3 is TGTGCCACCAGCAGAGTTGGTGGCGGGGTGGAGACCCAGTACTTC. The chain joins TRBV15 to TRBJ2-5, with D possibly matching TRBD2 (6 bases). CDR3 length equals 15 residues. V lost 1 base and J 5 bases, leaving 14 bases between the germline ends. Germline values: CDR1 LNHNV, CDR2 YYDKDF (reference sequence).

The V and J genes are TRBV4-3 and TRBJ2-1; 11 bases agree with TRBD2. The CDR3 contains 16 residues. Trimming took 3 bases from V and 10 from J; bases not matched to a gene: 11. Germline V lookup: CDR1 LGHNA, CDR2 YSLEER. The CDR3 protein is CASSQELAGVMGEQFF. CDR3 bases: TGCGCCAGCAGCCAGGAACTAGCGGGGGTTATGGGGGAGCAGTTCTTC.

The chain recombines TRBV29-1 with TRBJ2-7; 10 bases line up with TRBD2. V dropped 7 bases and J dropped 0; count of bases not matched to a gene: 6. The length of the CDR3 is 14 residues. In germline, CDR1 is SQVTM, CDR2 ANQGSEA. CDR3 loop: CSAQLAGHSYEQYF. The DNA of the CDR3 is TGCAGCGCTCAACTAGCGGGGCACTCCTACGAGCAGTACTTC.

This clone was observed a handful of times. The CDR3 sequence is CASSLTSGAYEQYF. CDR3 in DNA: TGTGCCAGCAGTCTGACTAGCGGGGCCTACGAGCAGTACTTC. This rearrangement joins TRBV27 to TRBJ2-7; 11 positions match TRBD2. J lost 2 bases, V lost 5 bases, and 2 bases had no gene match. This CDR3 is built from 14 residues. Germline lookup yields CDR1 MNHEY and CDR2 SMNVEV (reference sequence).

CDR3 sequence reads: CASSLVGAGINEQFF. The CDR3 DNA follows: TGTGCCAGCTCACTCGTGGGGGCCGGTATCAATGAGCAGTTCTTC. This chain uses TRBV18 with TRBJ2-1, with a possible D match to TRBD1 (6 bases). CDR1 KGHSH and CDR2 LQKENI come from the germline V gene. Between the trimmed V and J ends, which lost 4 bases and 6 bases, there was a span of 16 bases. The CDR3 sequence is 15 residues long.